The rows below give T cell receptor beta chains drawn from one sample of a study of cytomegalovirus exposure and HLA in healthy donors. This table comes from immunoSEQ multiplex PCR, and its TCRdb copy is limited to in-frame clones, with some not included. This table holds some 180,000 clones, 76% found once. The specimen sequenced was PBMCs. Receptors were obtained from a young man in good health and CMV-seronegative. CDR3s include the opening cysteine and the closing phenylalanine or tryptophan. Each record gives: D gene, clone size, J gene, V gene, CDR3 protein, CDR3 DNA. A D gene is named only where the DNA matches it firmly. Not every row has a clone size; where given, it reads once, few, many or a size class.

>-|few|TRBJ2-7|TRBV30
CAWSPETYEQYF
TGTGCCTGGAGTCCAGAAACCTACGAGCAGTACTTC
>TRBD2|once|TRBJ2-7|TRBV28
CASSSGGGTYEQYF
TGTGCCAGCAGTTCTGGCGGGGGGACCTACGAGCAGTACTTC
>TRBD2|-|TRBJ2-7|TRBV7-9
CASRDGGAGNEQYF
TGTGCCAGCAGAGACGGGGGGGCCGGCAACGAGCAGTACTTC
>TRBD1|-|TRBJ1-1|TRBV6-1
CASSEGLGQAKREEAFF
TGTGCCAGCAGTGAAGGGTTGGGACAGGCAAAACGGGAGGAAGCTTTCTTT
>-|-|TRBJ1-2|TRBV5-8
CASSSTAFYGYTF
TGTGCCAGCAGCTCGACAGCCTTCTATGGCTACACCTTC
>TRBD1|-|TRBJ2-7|TRBV4-1
CASSQPGQGSYEQYF
TGCGCCAGCAGCCAGCCGGGACAGGGGTCCTACGAGCAGTACTTC
>-|-|TRBJ2-3|TRBV11-2
CASSLVGRGPDTQYF
TGTGCCAGCAGCTTAGTAGGCAGGGGCCCAGATACGCAGTATTTT
>-|-|TRBJ2-5|TRBV7-9
CASSFRQDQETQYF
TGTGCCAGCAGCTTTAGACAGGACCAAGAGACCCAGTACTTC
>TRBD1|once|TRBJ2-2|TRBV5-6
CASTQTGLTGELFF
TGTGCCAGCACCCAGACAGGGCTCACCGGGGAGCTGTTTTTT
>TRBD2|-|TRBJ2-7|TRBV6-1
CASRPGGLAGEQYF
TGTGCCAGCAGGCCCGGGGGACTAGCGGGCGAGCAGTACTTC
>TRBD1|-|TRBJ2-6|TRBV6-6
CASSRGQGLGANVLTF
TGTGCCAGCAGTCGGGGACAGGGGCTTGGGGCCAACGTCCTGACTTTC
>TRBD1|-|TRBJ1-6|TRBV5-6
CASSSRQGGNSPLHF
TGTGCCAGCAGCTCCCGACAGGGCGGTAATTCACCCCTCCACTTT
>TRBD1|-|TRBJ1-2|TRBV2
CASSNGQGGYGYTF
TGTGCCAGCAGCAATGGACAGGGGGGCTATGGCTACACCTTC
>-|-|TRBJ1-4|TRBV5-4
CASSQIGATNEKLFF
TGTGCCAGCAGCCAAATCGGGGCAACTAATGAAAAACTGTTTTTT
>-|-|TRBJ1-2|TRBV28
CASNPPRGGGYTF
TGTGCCAGCAATCCCCCCCGAGGCGGTGGCTACACCTTC
>TRBD2|-|TRBJ2-2|TRBV10-2
CASSGVGPGGPPGELFF
TGCGCCAGCAGTGGGGTGGGACCGGGAGGGCCGCCCGGGGAGCTGTTTTTT
>-|-|TRBJ1-3|TRBV6-5
CASRPQGFRNTIYF
TGTGCCAGCAGGCCACAGGGATTCCGAAACACCATATATTTT
>TRBD1|-|TRBJ1-2|TRBV10-3
CAIYGQGAAYGYTF
TGTGCCATCTACGGACAGGGGGCTGCCTATGGCTACACCTTC
>TRBD2|-|TRBJ2-5|TRBV9
CASSVGLAGRKETQYF
TGTGCCAGCAGCGTAGGGCTAGCGGGGCGGAAAGAGACCCAGTACTTC
>TRBD1|-|TRBJ2-5|TRBV29-1
CSVDTLQGVWETQYF
TGCAGCGTTGACACTCTCCAGGGGGTCTGGGAGACCCAGTACTTC
>-|-|TRBJ2-5|TRBV2
CASRVLGGEETQYF
TGTGCCAGCAGAGTCCTAGGCGGGGAAGAGACCCAGTACTTC
>-|-|TRBJ2-5|TRBV4-1
CASSQEAGAWGETQYF
TGCGCCAGCAGCCAAGAGGCTGGGGCTTGGGGAGAGACCCAGTACTTC